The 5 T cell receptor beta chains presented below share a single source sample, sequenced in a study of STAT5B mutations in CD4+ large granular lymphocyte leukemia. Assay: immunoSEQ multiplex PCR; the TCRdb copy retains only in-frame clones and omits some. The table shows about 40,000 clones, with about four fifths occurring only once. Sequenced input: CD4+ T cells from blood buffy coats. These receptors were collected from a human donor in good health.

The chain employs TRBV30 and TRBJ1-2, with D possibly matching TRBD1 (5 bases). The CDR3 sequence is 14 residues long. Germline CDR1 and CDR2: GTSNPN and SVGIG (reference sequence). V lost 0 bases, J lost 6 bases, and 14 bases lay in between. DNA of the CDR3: TGTGCCTGGAGTGTCCTTACCGGGACCAATGGCTACACCTTC. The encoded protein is CAWSVLTGTNGYTF.

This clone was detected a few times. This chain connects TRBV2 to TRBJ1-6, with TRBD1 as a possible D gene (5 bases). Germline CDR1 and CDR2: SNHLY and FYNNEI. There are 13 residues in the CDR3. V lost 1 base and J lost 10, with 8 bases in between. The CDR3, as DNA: TGTGCCAGCAGTGAAGGGGGGGGGTCACCCCTCCACTTT. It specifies CASSEGGGSPLHF.

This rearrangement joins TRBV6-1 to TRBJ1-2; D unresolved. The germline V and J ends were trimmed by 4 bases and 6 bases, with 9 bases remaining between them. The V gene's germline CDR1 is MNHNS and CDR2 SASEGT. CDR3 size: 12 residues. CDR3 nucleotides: TGTGCCAGCAGTGCCCTTGGGGATGGCTACACCTTC. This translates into CASSALGDGYTF.

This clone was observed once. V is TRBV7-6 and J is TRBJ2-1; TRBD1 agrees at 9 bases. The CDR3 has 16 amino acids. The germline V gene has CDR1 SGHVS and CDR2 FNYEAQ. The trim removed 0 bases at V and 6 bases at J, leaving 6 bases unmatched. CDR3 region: CASSLAGTGFGNEQFF. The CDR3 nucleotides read TGTGCCAGCAGCTTAGCGGGGACAGGGTTTGGCAATGAGCAGTTCTTC.

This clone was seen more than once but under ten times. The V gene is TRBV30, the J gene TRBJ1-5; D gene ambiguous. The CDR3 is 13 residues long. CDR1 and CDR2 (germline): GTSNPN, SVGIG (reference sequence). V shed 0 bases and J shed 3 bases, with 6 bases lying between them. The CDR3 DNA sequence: TGTGCCTGGAGTGTAGAGCTCAATCAGCCCCAGCATTTT. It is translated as CAWSVELNQPQHF.